Each of the 22 T cell receptor beta chains below was sequenced from the same sample in a study of T cell responses to AZD1222 COVID-19 vaccine. Sequencing used immunoSEQ multiplex PCR; TCRdb keeps in-frame clones, though not all of them. This sample has roughly 67,000 clones, with approximately 80% found just once. The material sequenced was peripheral blood, taken on day 0 of AZD1222 vaccination. These receptor sequences come from an adult in good health.

The V call is TRBV19, the J call TRBJ2-3; D is undetermined. With 3 bases removed from V and 5 bases from J, the gap between germline ends came to 15 bases. The CDR3 totals 15 residues. The germline V gene has CDR1 LNHDA and CDR2 SQIVND (reference sequence). CDR3 in DNA: TGTGCCAGTAGTATCCGGTTTGGACGGCTAGATACGCAGTATTTT. It is translated as CASSIRFGRLDTQYF.

This clone was observed a single time. V and J are TRBV2 and TRBJ1-2; D is perhaps TRBD1 (5 bases). Germline V CDR1 and CDR2: SNHLY, FYNNEI. The CDR3 consists of 15 residues. The V end was cut by 2 bases, the J end by 4 bases, with 14 bases between. The CDR3 protein is CASSEKSGIVYGYTF. The CDR3 nucleotides are TGTGCCAGCAGTGAAAAGTCAGGGATCGTCTATGGCTACACCTTC.

The gene calls are TRBV5-4 and TRBJ2-1; TRBD1 is a possible D gene (7 bases). Trimming removed 0 bases from V and 7 bases from J, with 14 bases in between. CDR3 size: 15 residues. Germline-derived CDR1 and CDR2 are SGHNT and YYREEE (reference sequence). CDR3 region: CASSLVGGAGNEQFF. CDR3 nucleotides: TGTGCCAGCAGCTTGGTAGGGGGCGCGGGGAATGAGCAGTTCTTC.

V is TRBV2 and J is TRBJ1-6, with 10 bases lining up with TRBD1. CDR1 and CDR2 (germline): SNHLY, FYNNEI. This CDR3 has 13 amino acids. V shed 11 bases, J shed 7 bases, and the junction held 5 bases outside the gene matches. CDR3 nucleotide sequence: TGTGCCGTCCGGGACAGGGGAAATTCACCCCTCCACTTT. Amino acids: CAVRDRGNSPLHF.

The V gene is TRBV6-2 or TRBV6-3, the J gene TRBJ1-1; D remains unclear. This CDR3 spans 15 amino acids. Trimming removed 6 bases at V and 3 bases at J, with 17 bases between. Per the germline V gene, CDR1 is MNHEY and CDR2 is SVGEGT. The CDR3 loop is CASSSPRSWDTEAFF. The CDR3 nucleotides are TGTGCCAGCAGCTCACCTAGGAGTTGGGACACTGAAGCTTTCTTT.

The table lists this clone with a few counts. The rearrangement links TRBV6-5 to TRBJ2-3; no reliable D call. The length of the CDR3 is 15 residues. The V and J ends lost 0 bases and 2 bases respectively, with 9 bases between them. Germline V CDR1 and CDR2: MNHEY, SVGAGI. CDR3 sequence (DNA): TGTGCCAGCAGTTACTCGTACAGCACCACAGATACGCAGTATTTT. Its translation: CASSYSYSTTDTQYF.

This clone was counted a few times. The chain employs TRBV5-1 and TRBJ2-1; 11 positions agree with TRBD2. V shed 2 bases and J 8 bases; nucleotides not matched to a gene: 3. This CDR3 has 14 amino acids. Germline CDR1 is SGHRS and CDR2 is YFSETQ. The CDR3: CASSFTSGGYEQFF. The CDR3 coding sequence is TGCGCCAGCAGCTTTACTAGCGGGGGATATGAGCAGTTCTTC.

The chain has TRBV19 and TRBJ2-7; 8 bases align to TRBD2. Germline V gene data show CDR1 as LNHDA and CDR2 as SQIVND (reference sequence). With V trimmed by 2 bases and J by 3 bases, 6 bases remained unmatched. The CDR3 has 15 residues. The CDR3 spells CASSIFGGAFYEQYF. The CDR3 DNA is TGTGCCAGTAGTATATTCGGGGGGGCCTTCTACGAGCAGTACTTC.

The CDR3 sequence is CASSRDNTITNTEAFF. The CDR3 nucleotides are TGTGCCAGCAGTAGAGATAACACCATTACGAACACTGAAGCTTTCTTT. The V gene is TRBV2, the J gene TRBJ1-1; D remains ambiguous. V lost 5 bases and J 1 base, leaving 17 bases between the germline ends. Germline values: CDR1 SNHLY, CDR2 FYNNEI. The CDR3 is 16 residues long.

This clone has only a few counts. The rearrangement joins TRBV27 to TRBJ2-1, with D perhaps matching TRBD1 (5 bases). The V and J ends lost 7 bases and 0 bases respectively, with 10 bases between them. Germline assignment: CDR1 MNHEY and CDR2 SMNVEV (reference sequence). This CDR3 region has 14 residues. In nucleotides, the CDR3 is TGTGCCAGCACCTGGGGCGGCTCCTACAATGAGCAGTTCTTC. Its translation is CASTWGGSYNEQFF.

In this sample, this clone turned up once. The rearrangement uses TRBV7-6 and TRBJ2-2; 8 nucleotides line up with TRBD2. Germline CDR1 SGHVS, CDR2 FNYEAQ. This CDR3 region has 16 residues. V shed 2 bases and J 1 base; nucleotides not matched to a gene: 3. The CDR3 region has the DNA TGTGCCAGCAGCTTAATGAGCGGGGGGAACACCGGGGAGCTGTTTTTT. Encoded protein: CASSLMSGGNTGELFF.

The rearrangement joins TRBV5-1 to TRBJ1-6; D call uncertain. Trimming took 0 bases from V and 0 from J, leaving 16 bases between them. The CDR3 is 19 residues long. CDR1 and CDR2 (germline): SGHRS, YFSETQ. CDR3 nucleotides: TGCGCCAGCAGCTTGGATACACCCGCTCCCAGCTCCTATAATTCACCCCTCCACTTT. This gives the protein CASSLDTPAPSSYNSPLHF.

The rearrangement uses TRBV10-2 and TRBJ1-3; D may be TRBD1 (6 bases). Between the trimmed V and J ends, which lost 4 bases and 0 bases, there was a span of 13 bases. The CDR3 is 16 residues long. Per germline, CDR1 WSHSY and CDR2 SAAADI. The CDR3 spells CASSGTEKSSGNTIYF. CDR3 nucleotide sequence: TGCGCCAGCAGTGGGACAGAGAAGAGCTCTGGAAACACCATATATTTT.

The V gene is TRBV7-9, the J gene TRBJ2-7, with D perhaps TRBD2 (6 bases). V dropped 1 base and J dropped 1 base, with 14 bases sitting between them. CDR3 size: 16 residues. The germline gives CDR1 SEHNR, CDR2 FQNEAQ (reference sequence). DNA for the CDR3: TGTGCCAGCAGCTTAGGCCGCGGGACTGTATCCTACGAGCAGTACTTC. Protein: CASSLGRGTVSYEQYF.

The genes are TRBV19 and TRBJ1-1; maybe TRBD1 (5 bases). Germline CDR1 is LNHDA and CDR2 is SQIVND (reference sequence). The CDR3 loop spans 12 amino acids. Trimming stripped 3 bases from V and 10 bases from J, with 12 bases between. The CDR3 DNA is TGTGCCAGTAGTATGCTGGGGCTCGGAGCTTTCTTT. Translating it yields CASSMLGLGAFF. Together with reference TRBV19 and TRBJ1-1, the CDR3 gives the full variable domain: DGGITQSPKYLFRKEGQNVTLSCEQNLNHDAMYWYRQDPGQGLRLIYYSQIVNDFQKGDIAEGYSVSREKKESFPLTVTSAQKNPTAFYLCASSMLGLGAFFGQGTRLTVV.

The rearrangement uses TRBV12-3 or TRBV12-4 and TRBJ1-6; TRBD1 might be the D (5 bases). The CDR3 sequence is 13 residues long. Trimming cost V 8 bases and J 8 bases, with 13 bases left between them. In DNA, the CDR3 is TGTGCCAGCTCACGGGGCGCGGATTCACCCCTCCACTTT. It is translated as CASSRGADSPLHF.

The chain carries TRBV10-3 and TRBJ2-7; tentatively, D is TRBD2 (5 bases). Germline loops: CDR1 ENHRY, CDR2 SYGVKD. V was shortened by 6 bases and J by 4 bases, with 13 bases between the two germline ends. The CDR3 is made up of 13 amino acids. In DNA, the CDR3 is TGTGCCATCAGAGGAGGATCGGATTACGAGCAGTACTTC. This encodes CAIRGGSDYEQYF.

This chain connects TRBV30 to TRBJ1-3; D is unclear. Germline CDR1 reads GTSNPN; CDR2 reads SVGIG (reference sequence). V was trimmed by 8 bases and J by 0 bases, leaving 8 bases between them. The CDR3 is made up of 12 amino acids. The CDR3 region has the DNA TGTGCCCTCCACCTCTCTGGAAACACCATATATTTT. It translates to CALHLSGNTIYF. The full variable domain, rest sourced from reference TRBV30 and TRBJ1-3, is SQTIHQWPATLVQPVGSPLSLECTVEGTSNPNLYWYRQAAGRGLQLLFYSVGIGQISSEVPQNLSASRPQDRQFILSSKKLLLSDSGFYLCALHLSGNTIYFGEGSWLTVV.

The chain couples TRBV10-1 to TRBJ2-3; TRBD1 matches at 7 bases. J lost 2 bases, V lost 4 bases, and 12 bases had no gene match. The CDR3 extends over 17 amino acids. CDR1 is WNHNN and CDR2 is SYGVQD in the germline V gene (reference sequence). CDR3 region: CASSGVSSDRYTDTQYF. In DNA form, the CDR3 reads TGCGCCAGCAGTGGAGTGAGCTCGGACAGGTACACAGATACGCAGTATTTT.

The V gene is TRBV5-1, the J gene TRBJ1-6, with D uncertain. The V end lost 0 bases, the J end lost 0 bases, and 13 bases lay between the germline ends. Germline loops: CDR1 SGHRS, CDR2 YFSETQ. The CDR3 extends over 18 amino acids. The chain's CDR3 is CASSLVPGMSSYNSPLHF. The CDR3 DNA reads TGCGCCAGCAGCTTGGTCCCCGGGATGAGCTCCTATAATTCACCCCTCCACTTT.

For the CDR3, the DNA is TGTGCCAGAAGCTTGCTATTGAGAATATCGACTAACTATGGCTACACCTTC. Protein: CARSLLLRISTNYGYTF. The chain has TRBV5-3 and TRBJ1-2; D is undetermined. TRBV5-3 is designated an ORF whose function remains uncertain. The CDR3 consists of 17 residues. Trimming left V 1 base short and J 0 bases short, with 16 bases between.

V gene TRBV5-1 combines with J gene TRBJ2-5, with 7 positions matching TRBD1. Germline CDR1 and CDR2: SGHRS and YFSETQ. The CDR3 extends over 14 amino acids. V shed 3 bases and J 2 bases; nucleotides not matched to a gene: 4. The CDR3 coding sequence is TGCGCCAGCAGCTCGGGGACAGCACAAGAGACCCAGTACTTC. Encoded protein: CASSSGTAQETQYF.